A single sample is the source of the 20 T cell receptor beta chains below, sequenced in a study of T cell repertoires in cytomegalovirus infection. No cognate antigen is known for these TCRs. In TCRdb, the reads were re-called with MiXCR into one record per CDR3 protein. Among fewer than 1,000,000 distinct CDR3 sequences listed, roughly 31% were seen once. This specimen was cultured CD8+ T cells from PBMCs, taken from culture after CMV antigen stimulation. The source is a human donor in good health (CMV status not recorded). Some clones in this sample may be carry-over from other donors' samples.

This clonotype came up a few times. This chain links TRBV20-1 with TRBJ2-3; D is possibly TRBD2 (6 bases). The CDR3 extends over 13 amino acids. Trimming cost V 3 bases and J 5 bases, with 12 bases left between them. Germline CDR1 reads DFQATT; CDR2 reads SNEGSKA (reference sequence). The CDR3 loop is CSARSPGRDTQYF. The CDR3 region has the DNA TGCAGTGCTAGGTCCCCCGGGAGAGATACGCAGTATTTT.

The chain links TRBV19 to TRBJ1-1; no definite D call. The CDR3 sequence is 15 residues long. V gave up 3 bases and J gave up 4 bases, with 15 bases separating them. CDR1 is LNHDA and CDR2 is SQIVND in the germline V gene (reference sequence). The CDR3 is CASSMPTFRSTEAFF. Here the CDR3 DNA reads TGTGCCAGTAGTATGCCGACCTTTCGGAGCACTGAAGCTTTCTTT.

This clonotype was seen a handful of times. In DNA, the CDR3 is TGTGCCAGCAGCCAAACACCGGGACTAGCGGGGGGGCACACAGATACGCAGTATTTT. Translated, it gives CASSQTPGLAGGHTDTQYF. The rearrangement joins TRBV3-1 to TRBJ2-3, with 16 bases lining up with TRBD2. The J segment lost 2 bases and the V segment lost 2 bases, leaving 7 bases of the junction unmatched. CDR1 LGHDT and CDR2 YNNKEL come from the germline V gene (reference sequence). The CDR3 totals 19 residues.

This clonotype was seen a handful of times. This sequence joins TRBV6-1 and TRBJ1-2, with 12 bases identical to TRBD1. Germline trimming cut 5 bases from V and 6 bases from J; bases unmatched to any gene: 13. The CDR3 is 17 amino acids. Germline V CDR1 and CDR2: MNHNS, SASEGT. CDR3: CASSHGTGGVLVHGYTF. DNA of the CDR3: TGTGCCAGCAGTCACGGGACAGGGGGCGTCTTAGTCCATGGCTACACCTTC.

This clonotype has only one observation. The chain has TRBV12-5 and TRBJ2-1; 10 bases are a match to TRBD2. The ends lost 1 base at V and 10 bases at J; junction bases unmatched: 13. Germline V lookup: CDR1 LGHNT, CDR2 FRNRAP. This CDR3 spans 17 amino acids. This CDR3 is CASGLGRTSGAPFEQFF. The DNA for the CDR3 is TGTGCTAGTGGTTTGGGAAGAACTAGCGGGGCCCCGTTCGAGCAGTTCTTC.

This chain uses TRBV5-8 with TRBJ2-1, with D tentatively TRBD1 (6 bases). Germline V gene lookup returns CDR1 SGHTS and CDR2 YDEGEE. With 1 base removed from V and 7 bases from J, the gap between germline ends came to 18 bases. This CDR3 has 16 amino acids. This CDR3 reads CASSLLSRGGLNEQFF. CDR3 DNA: TGTGCCAGCAGCTTGCTCAGCAGGGGTGGTTTGAATGAGCAGTTCTTC.

The V call is TRBV10-2, the J call TRBJ1-5, with 7 bases fitting TRBD1. The germline V gene has CDR1 WSHSY and CDR2 SAAADI. The CDR3 covers 15 residues. The V segment lost 6 bases and the J segment 3 bases; nucleotides outside the gene matches: 8. The CDR3 region is CASSESDRANQPQHF. CDR3 DNA sequence: TGCGCCAGCAGCGAAAGCGACAGGGCCAATCAGCCCCAGCATTTT.

This clonotype was picked up a small number of times. V is TRBV7-9 and J is TRBJ2-5, with D tentatively TRBD2 (6 bases). The V gene's germline CDR1 is SEHNR and CDR2 FQNEAQ (reference sequence). The CDR3 has 16 amino acids. Trimming shortened V by 6 bases and J by 5 bases, and 22 bases separated the two germline ends. CDR3 amino acids: CASRPTGTATWETQYF. As DNA, the CDR3 is TGTGCCAGCAGGCCGACGGGGACTGCGACGTGGGAGACCCAGTACTTC.

The rearrangement joins TRBV7-9 to TRBJ2-7; D possibly corresponds to TRBD2 (5 bases). The CDR3 runs to 17 residues. Looked up from germline, CDR1 is SEHNR and CDR2 is FQNEAQ (reference sequence). V was trimmed by 4 bases and J by 2 bases, leaving 21 bases between them. CDR3: CASSSRAVAALPYEQYF. In DNA form, the CDR3 reads TGTGCCAGCAGCTCACGAGCGGTAGCCGCTCTTCCCTACGAGCAGTACTTC.

The chain joins TRBV27 to TRBJ2-1; no clear D. The V gene's germline CDR1 is MNHEY and CDR2 SMNVEV (reference sequence). V lost 0 bases and J lost 3, with 12 bases in between. The CDR3 has 16 amino acids. CDR3 region: CASSLSPVVGYNEQFF. CDR3 sequence (DNA): TGTGCCAGCAGTTTATCGCCAGTGGTGGGCTACAATGAGCAGTTCTTC.

The V call is TRBV10-3, the J call TRBJ1-1, with D maybe TRBD1 (5 bases). CDR1 is ENHRY and CDR2 is SYGVKD in the germline V gene. This CDR3 contains 11 residues. The ends were cut back, 11 bases at V and 1 base at J, with 8 bases in the middle. The DNA of the CDR3 is TGTGCCGTCACAGGGAACACTGAAGCTTTCTTT. It specifies CAVTGNTEAFF.

This clonotype was counted many times. J is TRBJ2-1 and V is TRBV11-1; D is ambiguous. CDR1 is SGHAT, CDR2 FQDESV, per germline (reference sequence). CDR3 length equals 16 residues. Trimming removed 2 bases at V and 0 bases at J, with 11 bases between. This chain's CDR3 is CASSLILWGSYNEQFF. The CDR3 nucleotides read TGTGCCAGCAGCTTAATCCTATGGGGCTCCTACAATGAGCAGTTCTTC.

V is TRBV12-3 or TRBV12-4 and J is TRBJ2-1; TRBD1 matches at 7 bases. CDR3 length equals 15 residues. V trimming: 3 bases; J trimming: 0 bases; junction bases outside the gene matches: 2. This CDR3 is CASSLGQPSYNEQFF. The CDR3 DNA is TGTGCCAGCAGTTTGGGACAGCCCTCCTACAATGAGCAGTTCTTC.

The chain links TRBV24-1 to TRBJ2-3; D gene unclear. The CDR3 length is 15 residues. V lost 5 bases, J lost 6 bases, and 17 bases lay in between. Looked up from germline, CDR1 is KGHDR and CDR2 is SFDVKD. The DNA of the CDR3 is TGTGCCACCAGTGTCCCCCGGAAGGGAAGGGATACGCAGTATTTT. Translating it yields CATSVPRKGRDTQYF.

In its sample, this clonotype was seen many times. The chain uses TRBV7-8 and TRBJ2-4; 11 bases match TRBD2. The germline V gene encodes CDR1 SGHVS and CDR2 FQNEAQ. The CDR3 has 18 amino acids. Germline trimming cut 5 bases from V and 8 bases from J; bases unmatched to any gene: 17. As DNA, the CDR3 is TGTGCCAGCAGCCCTATGATTTATGAACTAGCGGGGGAAGACATTCAGTACTTC. The encoded protein is CASSPMIYELAGEDIQYF.

V is TRBV4-1 and J is TRBJ2-5; tentatively, D is TRBD1 (6 bases). The V end was cut by 3 bases, the J end by 5 bases, with 22 bases between. Germline loops: CDR1 MGHRA, CDR2 YSYEKL. The CDR3 contains 17 residues. Written as DNA, the CDR3 is TGCGCCAGCAGCCAGACAACCGGGACACTGAAGGCGGAGACCCAGTACTTC. Its translation is CASSQTTGTLKAETQYF.

This clonotype has only a few counts. The V and J genes are TRBV6-6 and TRBJ2-7; maybe TRBD2 (7 bases). V dropped 0 bases and J dropped 0 bases, with 15 bases sitting between them. There are 17 residues in the CDR3. Germline V gene lookup returns CDR1 MNHNY and CDR2 SVGAGI (reference sequence). CDR3: CASSYSTEGGPSYEQYV. In nucleotides, the CDR3 is TGTGCCAGCAGTTACTCGACCGAGGGGGGGCCCTCCTACGAGCAGTACGTC.

This clonotype has more than one count but fewer than ten. This sequence joins TRBV7-9 and TRBJ1-1, with a weak D call TRBD1 (6 bases). The CDR3 runs 15 residues. Germline CDR1 and CDR2: SEHNR and FQNEAQ (reference sequence). The V end lost 8 bases, the J end lost 2 bases, and 18 bases lay between the germline ends. The CDR3 loop reads CASGPGASLNTEAFF. CDR3 bases: TGTGCCAGCGGACCGGGGGCAAGTCTAAACACTGAAGCTTTCTTT. Looking up the rest from reference TRBV7-9 and TRBJ1-1 gives the full variable domain: DTGVSQNPRHKITKRGQNVTFRCDPISEHNRLYWYRQTLGQGPEFLTYFQNEAQLEKSRLLSDRFSAERPKGSFSTLEIQRTEQGDSAMYLCASGPGASLNTEAFFGQGTRLTVV.

The J gene is TRBJ1-1, the V gene TRBV19, with D perhaps matching TRBD1 (5 bases). Trimming shortened V by 7 bases and J by 0 bases, and 12 bases separated the two germline ends. The CDR3 loop spans 14 amino acids. Germline loops: CDR1 LNHDA, CDR2 SQIVND (reference sequence). The CDR3 DNA sequence: TGTGCCAGTACCGCCGGGGCCTTGAACACTGAAGCTTTCTTT. It encodes CASTAGALNTEAFF.

This clonotype was detected only once. The J gene is TRBJ1-4, the V gene TRBV7-3; possible D gene TRBD1, 5 bases. The V end lost 3 bases, the J end lost 8 bases, and 13 bases lay between the germline ends. This CDR3 has 14 amino acids. Germline lookup yields CDR1 SGHTA and CDR2 FQGTGA. The CDR3 DNA follows: TGTGCCAGCAGCTTGTTCGGGGGTGAAGAAAAACTGTTTTTT. Amino acids: CASSLFGGEEKLFF. The full variable domain, its missing parts supplied by reference TRBV7-3 and TRBJ1-4, is GAGVSQTPSNKVTEKGKYVELRCDPISGHTALYWYRQSLGQGPEFLIYFQGTGAADDSGLPNDRFFAVRPEGSVSTLKIQRTERGDSAVYLCASSLFGGEEKLFFGSGTQLSVL.